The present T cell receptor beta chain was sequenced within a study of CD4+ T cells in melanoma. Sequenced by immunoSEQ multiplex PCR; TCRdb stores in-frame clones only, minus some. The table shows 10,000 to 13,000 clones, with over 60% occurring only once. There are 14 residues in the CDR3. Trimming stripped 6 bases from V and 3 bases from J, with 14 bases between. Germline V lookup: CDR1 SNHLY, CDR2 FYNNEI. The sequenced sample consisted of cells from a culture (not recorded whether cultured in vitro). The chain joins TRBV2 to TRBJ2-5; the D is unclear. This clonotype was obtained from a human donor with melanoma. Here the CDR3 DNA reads TGTGCCAGCAGCTCCCCCCCCGAGGAAGAGACCCAGTACTTC. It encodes CASSSPPEEETQYF.